This T cell receptor beta chain was recovered during a study of cytomegalovirus exposure and HLA in healthy donors. Study-wide background: The early release's HLA-typed donors yielded approximately 81 million unique TCRs.

Amplification used 60 Vbeta primers and 13 Jbeta primers. Repertoires were generated with immunoSEQ multiplex PCR, while TCRdb's copy carries only in-frame clones and drops some. The repertoire holds more than 85,000 clones, 55% to 75% seen once, with approximately 16% in the top ten. This CDR3 is built from 17 residues. Deletions cut 0 bases from V and 0 bases from J, with 14 bases between. The germline CDR1 and CDR2 sequences are LNHNV and YYDKDF (reference sequence). Overall study findings and caveats: In a later analysis, productive TCRs from donors in an Asian-associated ancestry cluster reportedly carried fewer N-insertions than the cohort mean.

A remark on this clone: Antigen unknown.

The V call is TRBV15, the J call TRBJ1-1, with D possibly matching TRBD1 (5 bases). Specimen: PBMCs. This TCR came from a woman aged 50 to 60 in good health and CMV-seropositive. This CDR3 reads CATSRDPTKTVNTEAFF. In DNA, the CDR3 is TGTGCCACCAGCAGAGACCCCACAAAGACAGTGAACACTGAAGCTTTCTTT.